Shown below are 21 T cell receptor beta chains from a single sample sequenced in a study of blood T cell repertoires in COVID-19. The protocol was immunoSEQ multiplex PCR, while the TCRdb copy is restricted to in-frame clones and leaves out a portion. The sample holds tens of thousands of clones; just under 90% are singletons and the top ten take under 6.5%. Material: peripheral blood. Receptor source: a woman in her sixties or seventies with COVID-19, enrolled during active disease.

The chain links TRBV19 to TRBJ1-1; TRBD1 aligns across 9 bases. J was trimmed by 5 bases and V by 3 bases; bases with no gene match: 13. The CDR3 is 17 amino acids. CDR1 is LNHDA, CDR2 SQIVND, per germline (reference sequence). The CDR3 here is CASSILSVTGGETEAFF. CDR3 DNA sequence: TGTGCCAGTAGTATCCTGTCAGTAACAGGGGGCGAGACTGAAGCTTTCTTT. The complete variable domain, with remaining parts taken from reference TRBV19 and TRBJ1-1, reads DGGITQSPKYLFRKEGQNVTLSCEQNLNHDAMYWYRQDPGQGLRLIYYSQIVNDFQKGDIAEGYSVSREKKESFPLTVTSAQKNPTAFYLCASSILSVTGGETEAFFGQGTRLTVV.

The V and J genes are TRBV28 and TRBJ2-1; 11 bases map to TRBD2. The CDR3 is 17 residues long. Per germline, CDR1 MDHEN and CDR2 SYDVKM. J gave up 8 bases and V 4 bases, and 13 bases lay outside the gene matches. The CDR3 here is CASSSGTSGILQDEQFF. The CDR3 DNA sequence: TGTGCCAGCAGTTCTGGGACTAGCGGAATATTACAGGATGAGCAGTTCTTC.

This clone has a single count. The chain links TRBV5-1 to TRBJ1-1; TRBD1 aligns across 11 bases. In germline, CDR1 is SGHRS, CDR2 YFSETQ. The junction had 7 bases not matched to a gene; V was cut back by 5 bases and J by 1 base. The CDR3 is 16 residues long. For the CDR3, the DNA is TGCGCCAGCAGATCACCGGGACAGGGGGGGAACACTGAAGCTTTCTTT. This codes for CASRSPGQGGNTEAFF.

This clone was picked up one time. The chain combines TRBV18 with TRBJ2-1, with 10 bases identical to TRBD2. Germline loops: CDR1 KGHSH, CDR2 LQKENI. CDR3 length: 15 residues. The V and J ends lost 1 base and 5 bases, in that order; junction bases with no gene match: 2. DNA of the CDR3: TGTGCCAGCTCACCACGCCTAGCGGGAGACAATGAGCAGTTCTTC. It codes for CASSPRLAGDNEQFF.

This chain joins TRBV6-2 or TRBV6-3 and TRBJ2-3; 8 nucleotides match TRBD2. Germline V gene sequence: CDR1 MNHEY, CDR2 SVGEGT. V lost 4 bases to trimming and J lost 0 bases; unmatched junction nucleotides: 0. This CDR3 spans 14 amino acids. The CDR3 bases are TGTGCCAGCAGTTCTAGCGGGAGCACAGATACGCAGTATTTT. Encoded protein: CASSSSGSTDTQYF.

This clone was picked up a small number of times. The rearrangement uses TRBV4-1 and TRBJ2-3, with D unresolved. Between the trimmed V and J ends, which lost 1 base and 7 bases, there was a span of 9 bases. Per germline, CDR1 MGHRA and CDR2 YSYEKL. This CDR3 region has 13 residues. The CDR3 is CASSQGLPNTQYF. CDR3 nucleotides: TGCGCCAGCAGCCAAGGGCTTCCGAATACGCAGTATTTT.

This chain joins TRBV27 and TRBJ1-6, with 7 bases fitting TRBD1. CDR1 is MNHEY and CDR2 is SMNVEV in the germline V gene (reference sequence). V shed 3 bases, J shed 16 bases, and the junction held 9 bases outside the gene matches. CDR3 size: 13 residues. The DNA for the CDR3 is TGTGCCAGCAGTTTCACAGGACAGGCTCTACTCCACTTT. This sequence encodes CASSFTGQALLHF.

This clone was picked up one time. The chain links TRBV7-9 to TRBJ1-5; D uncertain. V was trimmed by 3 bases and J by 5 bases, leaving 5 bases between them. The germline V gene has CDR1 SEHNR and CDR2 FQNEAQ (reference sequence). The CDR3 length is 12 residues. CDR3 sequence: CASSLIDQPQHF. CDR3 coding DNA: TGTGCCAGCAGCTTGATAGATCAGCCCCAGCATTTT. Full variable domain (rest looked up from reference TRBV7-9 and TRBJ1-5): DTGVSQNPRHKITKRGQNVTFRCDPISEHNRLYWYRQTLGQGPEFLTYFQNEAQLEKSRLLSDRFSAERPKGSFSTLEIQRTEQGDSAMYLCASSLIDQPQHFGDGTRLSIL.

The CDR3 reads CASSPVQTKNEKLFF. The DNA of the CDR3 is TGTGCCAGCTCACCGGTCCAGACAAAAAATGAAAAACTGTTTTTT. V and J are TRBV18 and TRBJ1-4; the D is unclear. Germline CDR1 and CDR2: KGHSH and LQKENI. Trimming took off 3 bases at V and 5 bases at J, with 13 bases between the two ends. This CDR3 region has 15 residues.

This sequence joins TRBV30 and TRBJ1-5, with D uncertain. The CDR3 is 13 residues long. V was clipped by 2 bases and J by 4 bases, with 9 bases between them. From germline, CDR1 is GTSNPN and CDR2 SVGIG (reference sequence). The CDR3 spells CAWSPAGNQPQHF. CDR3 DNA: TGTGCCTGGAGTCCGGCAGGAAATCAGCCCCAGCATTTT.

The chain has TRBV5-8 and TRBJ1-6, with a weak D call TRBD1 (6 bases). Trimming cost V 0 bases and J 3 bases, with 13 bases left between them. Looked up from germline, CDR1 is SGHTS and CDR2 is YDEGEE. This CDR3 region has 17 residues. The CDR3 reads CASSLAAPGHYNSPLHF. Written as DNA, the CDR3 is TGTGCCAGCAGCTTGGCCGCTCCGGGACACTATAATTCACCCCTCCACTTT.

The CDR3 loop is CASSQDTGGYGYTF. In DNA, the CDR3 is TGCGCCAGCAGCCAAGACACAGGGGGCTATGGCTACACCTTC. This chain joins TRBV4-1 and TRBJ1-2; 8 bases align to TRBD1. The germline V gene has CDR1 MGHRA and CDR2 YSYEKL. Germline trimming cut 0 bases from V and 4 bases from J; bases unmatched to any gene: 1. The CDR3 loop spans 14 amino acids.

Turning to this clone: The junction differs from germline at one of its ends, possibly a read error. The chain employs TRBV2 and TRBJ2-1, with TRBD2 as a possible D gene (6 bases). Germline V lookup: CDR1 SNHLY, CDR2 FYNNEI. This CDR3 has 13 residues. CDR3: CASTRDSDNEQFF. The CDR3 nucleotides are TGTGCCAGCACCCGGGACTCCGACAATGAGCAGTTCTTC.

The chain combines TRBV21-1 with TRBJ2-3; TRBD2, the table's D call, lacks a check against the DNA. TRBV21-1 is shown as a pseudogene. CDR3 length equals 16 residues. The CDR3 protein is CASSKDQREVGDTQYF. The DNA of the CDR3 is TGTGCCAGCAGCAAAGACCAGCGGGAGGTAGGAGATACGCAGTATTTT.

V is TRBV11-3 and J is TRBJ2-2; the D gene is possibly TRBD1 (5 bases). V lost 5 bases to trimming and J lost 6 bases, with 19 bases between them. This CDR3 contains 16 residues. The germline gives CDR1 SGHNT, CDR2 YENEEA. The CDR3 coding sequence is TGTGCCAGCAGCACCCTGGACACCCCTTGGCCCGGGGAGCTGTTTTTT. This encodes CASSTLDTPWPGELFF.

This clone was picked up a small number of times. The chain employs TRBV5-1 and TRBJ2-3, with 8 positions matching TRBD1. The V and J ends lost 4 bases and 4 bases, in that order; junction bases with no gene match: 8. The length of the CDR3 is 15 residues. Germline V lookup: CDR1 SGHRS, CDR2 YFSETQ. The CDR3 loop is CASSRTGFGPDTQYF. In nucleotides, the CDR3 is TGCGCCAGCAGCAGGACAGGGTTCGGCCCAGATACGCAGTATTTT.

The V and J genes are TRBV30 and TRBJ1-1, with 8 bases fitting TRBD1. Germline CDR1 reads GTSNPN; CDR2 reads SVGIG (reference sequence). CDR3 length: 19 amino acids. V shed 3 bases, J shed 1 base, and the junction held 19 bases outside the gene matches. The CDR3 DNA reads as TGTGCCTGGAGGGGACCGAGGCGACAGGGGAACGTGTGGAACACTGAAGCTTTCTTT. It yields the protein CAWRGPRRQGNVWNTEAFF.

The chain combines TRBV6-6 with TRBJ2-7; TRBD2 is a possible D gene (6 bases). CDR1 is MNHNY and CDR2 is SVGAGI in the germline V gene (reference sequence). With 2 bases removed from V and 2 bases from J, the gap between germline ends came to 10 bases. The CDR3 covers 14 residues. The CDR3 loop reads CASSYRGRAYEQYF. CDR3 DNA sequence: TGTGCCAGCAGTTACCGGGGGAGAGCCTACGAGCAGTACTTC.

V is TRBV11-2 and J is TRBJ1-1; 7 positions agree with TRBD1. J lost 4 bases, V lost 5 bases, and 4 bases had no gene match. From germline, CDR1 is SGHAT and CDR2 FQNNGV. The CDR3 runs to 13 residues. The DNA for the CDR3 is TGTGCCAGCAGCCCTGAGGGGGCCACTGAAGCTTTCTTT. It yields the protein CASSPEGATEAFF.

The rearrangement joins TRBV29-1 to TRBJ2-7; the match to TRBD2 covers 7 bases. The CDR3 runs to 13 residues. Trimming at V came to 7 bases and at J to 3 bases, leaving 9 bases not matched to a gene. CDR1 and CDR2 (germline): SQVTM, ANQGSEA. In DNA, the CDR3 is TGCAGCGCTCTGGATGGGGGGGGCTACGAGCAGTACTTC. Protein sequence: CSALDGGGYEQYF.

The CDR3, as DNA: TGTGCCAGCAGCTTAGGGGGAGGTACTAGCGGATATGACAATGAGCAGTTCTTC. Amino acid sequence: CASSLGGGTSGYDNEQFF. The chain recombines TRBV7-9 with TRBJ2-1; TRBD2 aligns across 8 bases. The CDR3 extends over 18 amino acids. V gave up 1 base and J gave up 5 bases; unmatched junction bases: 13. Per germline, CDR1 SEHNR and CDR2 FQNEAQ (reference sequence).